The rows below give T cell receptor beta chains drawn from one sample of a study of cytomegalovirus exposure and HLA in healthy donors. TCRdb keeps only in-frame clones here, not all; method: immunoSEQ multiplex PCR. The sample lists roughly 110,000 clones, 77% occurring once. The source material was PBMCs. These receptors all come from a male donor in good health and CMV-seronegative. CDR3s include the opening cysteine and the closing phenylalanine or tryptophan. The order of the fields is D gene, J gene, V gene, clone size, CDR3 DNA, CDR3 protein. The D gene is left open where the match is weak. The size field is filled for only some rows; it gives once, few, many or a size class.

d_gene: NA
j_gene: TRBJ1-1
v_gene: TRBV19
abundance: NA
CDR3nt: TGTGCCAGTAGTATGACGCGGGGCACTGAAGCTTTCTTT
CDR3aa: CASSMTRGTEAFF

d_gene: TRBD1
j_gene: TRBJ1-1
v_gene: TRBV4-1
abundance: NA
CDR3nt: TGCGCCAGCAGCCAAGGTCCAGGGGGCGATGCTGAAGCTTTCTTT
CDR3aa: CASSQGPGGDAEAFF

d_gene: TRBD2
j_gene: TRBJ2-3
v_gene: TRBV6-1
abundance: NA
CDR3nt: TGTGCCAGCAGTGATATGGCGACTAGCGGAAGCACAGATACGCAGTATTTT
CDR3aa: CASSDMATSGSTDTQYF

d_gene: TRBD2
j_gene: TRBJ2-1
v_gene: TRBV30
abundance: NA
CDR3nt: TGTGCCTGCCGCACTAGCGGGAGCAATGAGCAGTTCTTC
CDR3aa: CACRTSGSNEQFF

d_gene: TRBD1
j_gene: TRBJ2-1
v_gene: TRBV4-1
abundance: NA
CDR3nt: TGCGCCAGCAGCCAAGATCGTGGACAGGGCTCCTACAATGAGCAGTTCTTC
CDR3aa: CASSQDRGQGSYNEQFF

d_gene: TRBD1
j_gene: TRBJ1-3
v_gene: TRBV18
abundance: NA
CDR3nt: TGTGCCAGCTCACCACCGAGGGGCCCAGGGGGTGCTGGAAACACCATATATTTT
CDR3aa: CASSPPRGPGGAGNTIYF

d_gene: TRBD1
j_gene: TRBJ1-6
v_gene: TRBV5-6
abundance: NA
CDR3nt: TGTGCCAGCAGCTTGTCCAGGGGGAATTCACCCCTCCACTTT
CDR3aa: CASSLSRGNSPLHF

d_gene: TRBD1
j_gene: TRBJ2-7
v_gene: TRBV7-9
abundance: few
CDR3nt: TGTGCCAGCAGCCCAATACAGGGGAGCGAGCAGTACTTC
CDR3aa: CASSPIQGSEQYF

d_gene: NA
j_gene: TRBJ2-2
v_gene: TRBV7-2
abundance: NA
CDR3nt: TGTGCCAGCAGCCCCCTAACGGGTGCCTTCGACGGGGAGCTGTTTTTT
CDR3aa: CASSPLTGAFDGELFF

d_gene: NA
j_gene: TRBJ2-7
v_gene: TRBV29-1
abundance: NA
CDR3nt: TGCAGCGTCACTGTCAGGGGAAACGAGCAGTACTTC
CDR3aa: CSVTVRGNEQYF

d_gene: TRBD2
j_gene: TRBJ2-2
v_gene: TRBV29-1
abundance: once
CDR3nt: TGCAGCGTTGGATTGAGGCTAGCGGGGAACACCGGGGAGCTGTTTTTT
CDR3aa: CSVGLRLAGNTGELFF

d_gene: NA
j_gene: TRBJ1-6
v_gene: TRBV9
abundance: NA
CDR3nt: TGTGCCAGCAGCGTAGATCCGGTGAACTCACCCCTCCACTTT
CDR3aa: CASSVDPVNSPLHF

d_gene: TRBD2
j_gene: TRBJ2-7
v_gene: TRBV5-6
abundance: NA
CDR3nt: TGTGCCAGCAGCTTGAGGATTCTAGCGGGAGTTCGGTACGAGCAGTACTTC
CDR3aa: CASSLRILAGVRYEQYF

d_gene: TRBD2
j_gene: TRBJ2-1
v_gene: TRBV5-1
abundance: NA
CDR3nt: TGCGCCAGCAGCTTGTTATTAGCGGGACGCTCCTACAATGAGCAGTTCTTC
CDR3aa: CASSLLLAGRSYNEQFF

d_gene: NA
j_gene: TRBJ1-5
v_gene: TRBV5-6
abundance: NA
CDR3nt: TGTGCCAGCAGCCAAACGGGATCAGGGGATGTGCAGCCCCAGCATTTT
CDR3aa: CASSQTGSGDVQPQHF

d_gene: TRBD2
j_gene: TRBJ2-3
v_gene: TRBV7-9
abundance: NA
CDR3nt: TGTGCCAGCAGCCAAGATTATAGCGGGAGGTTGTCAGATACGCAGTATTTT
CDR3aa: CASSQDYSGRLSDTQYF

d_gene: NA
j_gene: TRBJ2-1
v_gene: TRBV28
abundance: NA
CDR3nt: TGTGCCAGCAGTTTCCCCTCCCCCCCGGCAGGGTCAGGCAATGAGCAGTTCTTC
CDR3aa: CASSFPSPPAGSGNEQFF

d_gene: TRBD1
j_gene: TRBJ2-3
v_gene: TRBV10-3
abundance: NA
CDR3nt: TGTGCCATCAGTGTAGGGGGCGACACAGATACGCAGTATTTT
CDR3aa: CAISVGGDTDTQYF

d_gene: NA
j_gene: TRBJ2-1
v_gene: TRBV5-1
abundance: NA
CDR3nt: TGCGCCAGCAGCGCGGGACTCTTCTCCTACAATGAGCAGTTCTTC
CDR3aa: CASSAGLFSYNEQFF

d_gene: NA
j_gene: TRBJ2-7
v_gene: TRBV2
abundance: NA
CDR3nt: TGTGCCAGCAGTCCTGGGGGGACGCGACCGTGGGAGAGCTCCTACGAGCAGTACTTC
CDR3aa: CASSPGGTRPWESSYEQYF

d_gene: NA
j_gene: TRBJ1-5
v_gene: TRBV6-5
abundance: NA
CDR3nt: TGTGCCAGCAGTTACTCGGGGGACTATAGCAATCAGCTCCAGCATTTT
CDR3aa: CASSYSGDYSNQLQHF

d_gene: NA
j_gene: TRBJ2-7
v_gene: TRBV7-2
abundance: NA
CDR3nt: TGTGCCAGCAGCTTAGGATCGGGATTGTACGAGCAGTACTTC
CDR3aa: CASSLGSGLYEQYF

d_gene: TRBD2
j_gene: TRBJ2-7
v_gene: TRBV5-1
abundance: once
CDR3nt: TGCGCCAGCAGCTTGGTTCCTTCTAGCGGGACATCCTACGAGCAGTACTTC
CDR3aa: CASSLVPSSGTSYEQYF

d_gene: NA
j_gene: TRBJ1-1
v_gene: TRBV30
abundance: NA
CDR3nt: TGTGCCTGGGGACAACTATTGAACACTGAAGCTTTCTTT
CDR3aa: CAWGQLLNTEAFF

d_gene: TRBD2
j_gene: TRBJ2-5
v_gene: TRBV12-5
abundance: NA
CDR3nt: TGTGCTAGTGGTTTTGGGGGAGGGGAGACCCAGTACTTC
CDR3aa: CASGFGGGETQYF

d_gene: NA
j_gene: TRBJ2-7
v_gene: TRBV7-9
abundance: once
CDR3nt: TGTGCCAGCAGCTCGCCTGAGGACTTGCCCTACGAGCAGTACTTC
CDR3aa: CASSSPEDLPYEQYF

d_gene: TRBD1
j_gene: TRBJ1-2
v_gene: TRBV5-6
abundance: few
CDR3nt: TGTGCCAGCAGCTTATCCACCGGGACAGGGGCGAACTATGGCTACACCTTC
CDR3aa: CASSLSTGTGANYGYTF

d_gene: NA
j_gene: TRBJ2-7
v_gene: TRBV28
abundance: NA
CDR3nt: TGTGCCAGCAGTTCCCAGGACTGGCTACCGGGAGAGCAGTACTTC
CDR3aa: CASSSQDWLPGEQYF

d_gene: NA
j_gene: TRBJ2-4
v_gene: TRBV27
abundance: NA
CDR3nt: TGTGCCAGCAGTGAGGTATGGCCGGACTCGGGCGGATTCATTCAGTACTTC
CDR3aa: CASSEVWPDSGGFIQYF

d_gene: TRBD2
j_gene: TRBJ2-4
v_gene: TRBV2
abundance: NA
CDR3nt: TGTGCCAGCAGTGCCCGGGGGGAGTCCCTATTCTTAGCCAAAAACATTCAGTACTTC
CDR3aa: CASSARGESLFLAKNIQYF

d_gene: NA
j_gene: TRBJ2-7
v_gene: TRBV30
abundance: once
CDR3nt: TGTGCCTGGACCGACCGATCTCTACTATCCGGGAACGAAGTAGCCTCCTACGAGCAGTACTTC
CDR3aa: CAWTDRSLLSGNEVASYEQYF

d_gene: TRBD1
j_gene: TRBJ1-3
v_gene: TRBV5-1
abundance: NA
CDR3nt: TGCGCCAGCCGACCCGTAATGTCGGGACAGTTCTCTGGAAACACCATATATTTT
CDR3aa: CASRPVMSGQFSGNTIYF

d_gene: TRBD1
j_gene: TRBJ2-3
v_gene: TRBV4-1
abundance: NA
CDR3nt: TGCGCCAGCAGCCAAGAGCCCGGACAGGATACAGATACGCAGTATTTT
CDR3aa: CASSQEPGQDTDTQYF

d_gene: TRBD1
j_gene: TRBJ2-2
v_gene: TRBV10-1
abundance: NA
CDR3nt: TGCGCCAGCAGTGCAGACAGGGGCACCGGGGAGCTGTTTTTT
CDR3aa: CASSADRGTGELFF

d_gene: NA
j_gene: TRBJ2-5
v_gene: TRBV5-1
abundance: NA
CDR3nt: TGCGCCAGCAGCCCCCCAGGGGAAGAGACCCAGTACTTC
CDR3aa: CASSPPGEETQYF

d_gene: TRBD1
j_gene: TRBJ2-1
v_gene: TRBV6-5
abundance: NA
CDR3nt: TGTGCCAGCAGGGAGGACAGGAGTTCCTACAATGAGCAGTTCTTC
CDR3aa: CASREDRSSYNEQFF

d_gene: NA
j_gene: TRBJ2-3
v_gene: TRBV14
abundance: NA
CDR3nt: TGTGCCAGCAGCCAAGTGGGCGGGATCACAGATACGCAGTATTTT
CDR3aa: CASSQVGGITDTQYF

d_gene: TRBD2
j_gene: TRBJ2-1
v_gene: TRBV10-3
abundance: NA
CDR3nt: TGTGCCATCAGCCTCGGACTAGCGGAATACAATGAGCAGTTCTTC
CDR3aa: CAISLGLAEYNEQFF

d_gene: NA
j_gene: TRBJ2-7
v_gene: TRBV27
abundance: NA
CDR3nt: TGTGCCAGCAGTTTATCCGGCAGGGGCTACGAGCAGTACTTC
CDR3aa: CASSLSGRGYEQYF

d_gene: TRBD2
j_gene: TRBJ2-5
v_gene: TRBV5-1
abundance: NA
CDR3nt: TGCGCCAGCAGCGGAGGGACTAGCGGGAGAGAGACCCAGTACTTC
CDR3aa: CASSGGTSGRETQYF

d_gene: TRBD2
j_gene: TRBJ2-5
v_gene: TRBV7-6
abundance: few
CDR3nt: TGTGCCAGCAACCTCCGCCTAGCGGCCCAAGAGACCCAGTACTTC
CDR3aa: CASNLRLAAQETQYF

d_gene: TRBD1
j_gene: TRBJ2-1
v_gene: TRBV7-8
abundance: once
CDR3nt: TGTGCCAGCAGCGTTAGGGACAGGGTGTCCTACAATGAGCAGTTCTTC
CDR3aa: CASSVRDRVSYNEQFF

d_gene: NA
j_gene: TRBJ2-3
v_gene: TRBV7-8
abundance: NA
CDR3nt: TGTGCCAGCAGTTATATCAGGGGTGATACGCAGTATTTT
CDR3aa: CASSYIRGDTQYF

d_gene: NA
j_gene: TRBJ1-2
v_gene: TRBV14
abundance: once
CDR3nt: TGTGCCAGCAGCCAAGATAAGGGGATATGGAATGGCTACACCTTC
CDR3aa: CASSQDKGIWNGYTF

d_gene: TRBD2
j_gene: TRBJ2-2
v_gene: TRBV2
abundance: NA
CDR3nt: TGTGCCAGCAGTGATCGGGAGGGCACCGGGGAGCTGTTTTTT
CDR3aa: CASSDREGTGELFF

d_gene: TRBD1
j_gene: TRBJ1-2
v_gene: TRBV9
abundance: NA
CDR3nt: TGTGCCAGCAGCAACCGGGACAGTTACGTCTATGGCTACACCTTC
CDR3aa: CASSNRDSYVYGYTF

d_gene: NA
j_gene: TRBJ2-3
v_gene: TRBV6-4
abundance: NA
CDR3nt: TGTGCCAGCAGTGAATCCGGGGTCACAGATACGCAGTATTTT
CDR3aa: CASSESGVTDTQYF

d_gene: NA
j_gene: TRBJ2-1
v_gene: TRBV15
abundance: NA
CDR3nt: TGTGCCACCAGCAGAACCAACGGTGAGCAGTTCTTC
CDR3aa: CATSRTNGEQFF